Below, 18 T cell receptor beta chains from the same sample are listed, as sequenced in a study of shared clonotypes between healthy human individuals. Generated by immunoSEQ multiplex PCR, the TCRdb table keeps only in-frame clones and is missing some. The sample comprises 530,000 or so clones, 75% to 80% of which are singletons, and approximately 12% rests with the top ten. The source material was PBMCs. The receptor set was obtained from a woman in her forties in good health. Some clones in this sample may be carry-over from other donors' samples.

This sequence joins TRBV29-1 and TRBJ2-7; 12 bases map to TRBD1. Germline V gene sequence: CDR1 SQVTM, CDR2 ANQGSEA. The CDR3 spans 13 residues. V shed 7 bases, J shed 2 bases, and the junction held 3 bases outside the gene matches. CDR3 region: CSAGTGGPYEQYF. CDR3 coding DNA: TGCAGCGCCGGGACAGGGGGCCCCTACGAGCAGTACTTC.

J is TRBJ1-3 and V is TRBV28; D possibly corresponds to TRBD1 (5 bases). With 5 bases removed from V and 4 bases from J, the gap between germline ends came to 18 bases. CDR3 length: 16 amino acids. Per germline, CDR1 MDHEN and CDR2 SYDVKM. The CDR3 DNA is TGTGCCAGCAGTCCCTTAGTGCCGGCAGGGGGAAACACCATATATTTT. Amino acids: CASSPLVPAGGNTIYF.

The CDR3 sequence is CASSLGLEVRTVSYEQYF. CDR3 bases: TGTGCCAGCAGCTTAGGTTTAGAGGTTCGGACAGTCTCCTACGAGCAGTACTTC. The chain recombines TRBV7-8 with TRBJ2-7; a possible D gene is TRBD1 (6 bases). Looked up from germline, CDR1 is SGHVS and CDR2 is FQNEAQ. The V end lost 1 base, the J end lost 0 bases, and 19 bases lay between the germline ends. The CDR3 has 18 amino acids.

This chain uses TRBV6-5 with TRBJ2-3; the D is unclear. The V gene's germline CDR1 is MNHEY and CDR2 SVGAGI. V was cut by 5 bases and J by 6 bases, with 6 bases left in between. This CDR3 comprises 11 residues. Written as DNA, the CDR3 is TGTGCCAGCAGTGGCGCGGATACGCAGTATTTT. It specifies CASSGADTQYF.

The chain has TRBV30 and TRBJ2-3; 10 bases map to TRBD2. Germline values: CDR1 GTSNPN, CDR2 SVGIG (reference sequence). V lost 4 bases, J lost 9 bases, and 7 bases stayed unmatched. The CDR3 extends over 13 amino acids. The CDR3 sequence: CAWIPSGRHTQYF. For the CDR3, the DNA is TGTGCCTGGATACCTAGCGGGAGACACACGCAGTATTTT. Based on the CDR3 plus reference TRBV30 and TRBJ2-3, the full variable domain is SQTIHQWPATLVQPVGSPLSLECTVEGTSNPNLYWYRQAAGRGLQLLFYSVGIGQISSEVPQNLSASRPQDRQFILSSKKLLLSDSGFYLCAWIPSGRHTQYFGPGTRLTVL.

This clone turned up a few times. CDR3 nucleotides: TGTGCCAGCAGTGAATTGGGTACGAACACCGGGGAGCTGTTTTTT. Its translation is CASSELGTNTGELFF. This rearrangement joins TRBV2 to TRBJ2-2; unclear D gene. V gave up 2 bases and J gave up 0 bases, with 7 bases separating them. The germline V gene has CDR1 SNHLY and CDR2 FYNNEI. The CDR3 contains 15 residues.

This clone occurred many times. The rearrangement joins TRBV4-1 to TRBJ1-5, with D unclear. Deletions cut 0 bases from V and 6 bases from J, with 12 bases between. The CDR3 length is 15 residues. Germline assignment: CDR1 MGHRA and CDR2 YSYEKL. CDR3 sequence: CASSQEEGSGQPQHF. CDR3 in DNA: TGCGCCAGCAGCCAAGAGGAAGGTAGCGGTCAGCCCCAGCATTTT.

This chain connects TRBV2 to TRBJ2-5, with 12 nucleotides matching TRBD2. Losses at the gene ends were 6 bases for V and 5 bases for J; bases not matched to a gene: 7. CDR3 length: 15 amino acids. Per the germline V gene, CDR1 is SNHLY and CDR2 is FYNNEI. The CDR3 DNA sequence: TGTGCCAGCAGGAGACTAGCGGGAGTGGGGGAGACCCAGTACTTC. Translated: CASRRLAGVGETQYF.

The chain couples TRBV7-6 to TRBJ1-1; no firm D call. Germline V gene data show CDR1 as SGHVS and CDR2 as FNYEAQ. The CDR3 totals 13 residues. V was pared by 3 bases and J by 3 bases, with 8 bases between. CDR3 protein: CASSFQVHTEAFF. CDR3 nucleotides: TGTGCCAGCAGCTTTCAGGTCCACACTGAAGCTTTCTTT. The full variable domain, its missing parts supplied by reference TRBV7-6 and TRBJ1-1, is GAGVSQSPRYKVTKRGQDVALRCDPISGHVSLYWYRQALGQGPEFLTYFNYEAQQDKSGLPNDRFSAERPEGSISTLTIQRTEQRDSAMYRCASSFQVHTEAFFGQGTRLTVV.

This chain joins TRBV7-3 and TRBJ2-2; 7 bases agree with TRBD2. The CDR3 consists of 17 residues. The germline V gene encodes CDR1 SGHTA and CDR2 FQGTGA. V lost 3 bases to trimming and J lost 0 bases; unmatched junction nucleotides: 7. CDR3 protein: CASSFGGLAANTGELFF. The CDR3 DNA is TGTGCCAGCAGCTTTGGAGGTCTAGCGGCGAACACCGGGGAGCTGTTTTTT.

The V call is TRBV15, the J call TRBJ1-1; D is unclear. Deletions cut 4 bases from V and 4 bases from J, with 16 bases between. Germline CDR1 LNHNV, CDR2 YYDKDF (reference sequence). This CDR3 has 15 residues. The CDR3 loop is CATSTAPGYATEAFF. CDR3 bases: TGTGCCACCAGCACAGCCCCGGGGTACGCCACTGAAGCTTTCTTT.

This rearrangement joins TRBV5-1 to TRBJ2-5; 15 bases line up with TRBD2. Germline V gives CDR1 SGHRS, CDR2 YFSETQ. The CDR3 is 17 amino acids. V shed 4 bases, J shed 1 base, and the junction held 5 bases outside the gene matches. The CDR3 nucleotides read TGCGCCAGCAGCAGGGGACTAGCGGGAGGTACCCAAGAGACCCAGTACTTC. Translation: CASSRGLAGGTQETQYF.

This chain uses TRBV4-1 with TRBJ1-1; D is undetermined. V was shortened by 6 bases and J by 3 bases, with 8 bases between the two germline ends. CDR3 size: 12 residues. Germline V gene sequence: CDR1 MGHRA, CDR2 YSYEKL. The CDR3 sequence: CASRTGDTEAFF. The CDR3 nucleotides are TGCGCCAGCAGAACCGGCGACACTGAAGCTTTCTTT.

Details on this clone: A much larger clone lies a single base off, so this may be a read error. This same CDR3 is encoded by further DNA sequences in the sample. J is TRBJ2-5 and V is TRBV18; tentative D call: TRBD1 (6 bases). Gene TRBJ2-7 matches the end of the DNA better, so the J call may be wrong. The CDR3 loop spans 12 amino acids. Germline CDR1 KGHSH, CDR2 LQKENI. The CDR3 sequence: CASSPTGYEQYF. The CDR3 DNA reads TGTGCCAGCTCACCGACAGGCTACGAGCAGTACTTC.

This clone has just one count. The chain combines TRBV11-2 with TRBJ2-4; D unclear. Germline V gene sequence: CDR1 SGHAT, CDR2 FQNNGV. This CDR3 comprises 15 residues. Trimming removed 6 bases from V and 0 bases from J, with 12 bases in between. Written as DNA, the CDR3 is TGTGCCAGCAGTTCCAACGCGGTAGCCAAAAACATTCAGTACTTC. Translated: CASSSNAVAKNIQYF.

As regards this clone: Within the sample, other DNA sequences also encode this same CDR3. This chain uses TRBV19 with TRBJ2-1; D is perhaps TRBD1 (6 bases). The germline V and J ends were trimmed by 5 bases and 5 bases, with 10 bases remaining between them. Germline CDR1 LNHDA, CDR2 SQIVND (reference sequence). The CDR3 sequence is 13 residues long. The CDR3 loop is CASSVGQNNEQFF. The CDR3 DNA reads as TGTGCCAGTAGTGTCGGACAGAACAATGAGCAGTTCTTC.

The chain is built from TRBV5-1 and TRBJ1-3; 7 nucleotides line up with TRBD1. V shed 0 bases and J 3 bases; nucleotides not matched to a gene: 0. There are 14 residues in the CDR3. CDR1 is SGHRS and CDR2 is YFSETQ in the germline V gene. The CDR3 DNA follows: TGCGCCAGCAGCTTGGACAGGGGTGGAAACACCATATATTTT. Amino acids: CASSLDRGGNTIYF.

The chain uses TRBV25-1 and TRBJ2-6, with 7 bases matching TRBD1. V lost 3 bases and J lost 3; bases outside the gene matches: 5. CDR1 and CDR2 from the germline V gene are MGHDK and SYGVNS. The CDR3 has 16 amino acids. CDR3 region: CASSDSTGYGANVLTF. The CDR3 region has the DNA TGTGCCAGCAGTGACTCGACAGGGTATGGGGCCAACGTCCTGACTTTC.